These 24 T cell receptor beta chains were sequenced from one sample in a study of blood T cell repertoires in COVID-19. Method: immunoSEQ multiplex PCR; TCRdb's copy keeps in-frame clones and lacks some. The data hold tens of thousands of clones, with 75% to 90% observed a single time. Sequenced material: peripheral blood. Receptors originate from a woman aged 80 or over with active or convalescent COVID-19.

This chain uses TRBV18 with TRBJ1-5; 7 nucleotides agree with TRBD1. Unmatched junction bases numbered 5, after V lost 6 bases and J lost 0 bases. The germline gives CDR1 KGHSH, CDR2 LQKENI. The CDR3 spans 15 residues. The CDR3 coding sequence is TGTGCCAGCTCGGGGGGACAGTATAGCAATCAGCCCCAGCATTTT. Translated, it gives CASSGGQYSNQPQHF.

This clone was detected once. This chain connects TRBV5-1 to TRBJ2-3; the match to TRBD1 covers 11 bases. The CDR3 sequence is 15 residues long. Per the germline V gene, CDR1 is SGHRS and CDR2 is YFSETQ. V shed 3 bases and J 4 bases; nucleotides not matched to a gene: 4. The CDR3 protein is CASSSGGQGADTQYF. Here the CDR3 DNA reads TGCGCCAGCAGCTCAGGGGGACAGGGGGCAGATACGCAGTATTTT.

The rearrangement uses TRBV7-2 and TRBJ1-5; D is unresolved. The V end was cut by 4 bases, the J end by 2 bases, with 18 bases between. This CDR3 has 17 amino acids. The germline CDR1 and CDR2 sequences are SGHTA and FQGNSA. The CDR3 DNA reads TGTGCCAGCAGCTCGGGAAAAGGAGCCGTTGGCAATCAGCCCCAGCATTTT. Protein sequence: CASSSGKGAVGNQPQHF. Together with reference TRBV7-2 and TRBJ1-5, the CDR3 gives the full variable domain: GAGVSQSPSNKVTEKGKDVELRCDPISGHTALYWYRQSLGQGLEFLIYFQGNSAPDKSGLPSDRFSAERTGGSVSTLTIQRTQQEDSAVYLCASSSGKGAVGNQPQHFGDGTRLSIL.

The chain joins TRBV6-5 to TRBJ1-1; D is possibly TRBD1 (5 bases). The length of the CDR3 is 15 residues. CDR1 is MNHEY and CDR2 is SVGAGI in the germline V gene. V lost 0 bases and J lost 4, with 12 bases in between. The DNA of the CDR3 is TGTGCCAGCAGTTACTCTTTCGACGGGGGCACTGAAGCTTTCTTT. Its protein is CASSYSFDGGTEAFF.

V usage is TRBV19 and J usage is TRBJ2-7, with 9 bases fitting TRBD2. The CDR3 consists of 14 residues. J lost 4 bases, V lost 6 bases, and 7 bases had no gene match. Germline V gives CDR1 LNHDA, CDR2 SQIVND (reference sequence). The CDR3 DNA reads TGTGCCAGTAGGATCGCGGGAGGGCCATACGAGCAGTACTTC. This translates into CASRIAGGPYEQYF.

The genes are TRBV19 and TRBJ1-1; possibly TRBD1 for D (5 bases). Trimming cost V 10 bases and J 4 bases, with 25 bases left between them. In germline, CDR1 is LNHDA, CDR2 SQIVND (reference sequence). CDR3 size: 16 residues. The CDR3 bases are TGTGCCACTTCAGGAGGGGACTTGGCGTTGGGCACTGAAGCTTTCTTT. This sequence encodes CATSGGDLALGTEAFF.

The chain has TRBV6-5 and TRBJ2-5; D remains unclear. Germline CDR1 MNHEY, CDR2 SVGAGI. Deletions cut 6 bases from V and 5 bases from J, with 13 bases between. CDR3 size: 13 residues. CDR3 amino acids: CASRAQPAETQYF. CDR3 DNA: TGTGCCAGCAGAGCGCAGCCGGCGGAGACCCAGTACTTC.

This chain's CDR3 is CASSPTGADTQYF. The CDR3 DNA is TGTGCCAGCAGCCCGACGGGAGCAGATACGCAGTATTTT. The genes are TRBV7-3 and TRBJ2-3; a possible D gene is TRBD2 (6 bases). Germline values: CDR1 SGHTA, CDR2 FQGTGA. The CDR3 is 13 amino acids. The V end was cut by 5 bases, the J end by 4 bases, with 10 bases between.

J is TRBJ2-1 and V is TRBV6-2 or TRBV6-3, with TRBD2 matching 7 bases. This CDR3 has 16 residues. V shed 6 bases and J 8 bases; nucleotides not matched to a gene: 16. Germline V gene sequence: CDR1 MNHEY, CDR2 SVGEGT. CDR3 sequence reads: CASSSLPAGVVYEQFF. As DNA, the CDR3 is TGTGCCAGCAGCTCCCTACCCGCGGGGGTTGTTTATGAGCAGTTCTTC.

The chain combines TRBV7-2 with TRBJ2-7; no clear D. Germline V gene sequence: CDR1 SGHTA, CDR2 FQGNSA. CDR3 length: 15 residues. Trimming left V 1 base short and J 0 bases short, with 10 bases between. Here the CDR3 reads CASSLESSPSYEQYF. The CDR3 region has the DNA TGTGCCAGCAGCTTAGAGAGTTCCCCCTCCTACGAGCAGTACTTC.

The chain is built from TRBV5-6 and TRBJ2-5, with 8 positions matching TRBD1. After removal of 2 bases from V and 5 bases from J, the junction contained 8 bases not matched to a gene. Germline V lookup: CDR1 SGHDT, CDR2 YYEEEE. The CDR3 consists of 15 residues. DNA of the CDR3: TGTGCCAGCAGCTTTCGAGCAGGGGGCTATGAGACCCAGTACTTC. Translation: CASSFRAGGYETQYF.

The chain combines TRBV9 with TRBJ2-5, with no clear D. CDR3 size: 13 residues. Germline values: CDR1 SGDLS, CDR2 YYNGEE. The germline V and J ends were trimmed by 1 base and 5 bases, with 9 bases remaining between them. The CDR3 spells CASSVSGGETQYF. The CDR3 coding sequence is TGTGCCAGCAGCGTATCGGGTGGTGAGACCCAGTACTTC.

The V call is TRBV5-4, the J call TRBJ2-1, with 7 nucleotides matching TRBD1. V shed 2 bases and J 2 bases; nucleotides not matched to a gene: 4. This CDR3 has 15 amino acids. Germline V gene data show CDR1 as SGHNT and CDR2 as YYREEE (reference sequence). DNA of the CDR3: TGTGCCAGCAGCTTAGAAGGGGGCGCCTACAATGAGCAGTTCTTC. This sequence encodes CASSLEGGAYNEQFF.

The CDR3 loop reads CASSRPEGQGETQYF. The CDR3 DNA reads TGTGCCAGCAGCCGACCAGAGGGACAGGGGGAGACCCAGTACTTC. V usage is TRBV3-1 (or the pseudogene TRBV3-2) and J usage is TRBJ2-5; 10 bases fit TRBD1. The J segment lost 5 bases and the V segment lost 4 bases, leaving 7 bases of the junction unmatched. From germline, CDR1 is LGHDT and CDR2 YNNKEL (reference sequence). This CDR3 has 15 residues.

V usage is TRBV7-6 and J usage is TRBJ2-3; perhaps TRBD1 as D (5 bases). Germline CDR1 reads SGHVS; CDR2 reads FNYEAQ. The V gene lost 6 bases and the J gene lost 1 base, with 17 bases spanning the gap. CDR3 length: 16 amino acids. The CDR3 is CASSRPYRSGTDTQYF. CDR3 coding DNA: TGTGCCAGCAGTCGCCCTTACAGGTCGGGCACAGATACGCAGTATTTT.

The table lists this clone with a count of one. J is TRBJ2-3 and V is TRBV7-2, with TRBD2 identical over 7 bases. Germline V gene sequence: CDR1 SGHTA, CDR2 FQGNSA. V was pared by 4 bases and J by 8 bases, with 6 bases of the junction left unmatched. CDR3 length: 13 amino acids. The CDR3 protein is CASSSSPGGTQYF. The CDR3, as DNA: TGTGCCAGCAGCTCCTCACCGGGGGGTACGCAGTATTTT.

Worth noting for this clone: This same CDR3 is encoded by further DNA sequences in the sample. This chain uses TRBV6-1 with TRBJ1-1; D is uncertain. This CDR3 contains 13 residues. Germline V gene sequence: CDR1 MNHNS, CDR2 SASEGT. V was clipped by 2 bases and J by 1 base, with 5 bases between them. This chain's CDR3 is CASSESGNTEAFF. The CDR3 nucleotides are TGTGCCAGCAGTGAATCGGGGAACACTGAAGCTTTCTTT.

The chain employs TRBV28 and TRBJ1-1; unclear D gene. Germline V CDR1 and CDR2: MDHEN, SYDVKM. This CDR3 spans 13 amino acids. Trimming stripped 2 bases from V and 0 bases from J, with 4 bases between. CDR3 protein: CASSLTMNTEAFF. CDR3 sequence (DNA): TGTGCCAGCAGTTTAACAATGAACACTGAAGCTTTCTTT.

The chain uses TRBV7-8 and TRBJ2-7; 10 nucleotides align to TRBD1. The CDR3 length is 16 residues. V trimming: 5 bases; J trimming: 1 base; junction bases outside the gene matches: 8. Germline CDR1 and CDR2: SGHVS and FQNEAQ. CDR3 loop: CASSNARDRGSYEQYF. The DNA for the CDR3 is TGTGCCAGCAGCAATGCCCGGGACAGGGGATCCTACGAGCAGTACTTC.

The chain employs TRBV30 and TRBJ1-1, with 10 bases matching TRBD1. The V and J ends lost 0 bases and 6 bases, in that order; junction bases with no gene match: 7. Germline CDR1 reads GTSNPN; CDR2 reads SVGIG (reference sequence). The CDR3 is made up of 15 amino acids. DNA of the CDR3: TGTGCCTGGAGTGTAGGGACAGGGGCGATCTCTGAAGCTTTCTTT. It yields the protein CAWSVGTGAISEAFF.

This chain uses TRBV24-1 with TRBJ2-1; 10 bases match TRBD2. This CDR3 has 15 residues. J lost 2 bases, V lost 6 bases, and 3 bases had no gene match. The germline CDR1 and CDR2 sequences are KGHDR and SFDVKD. CDR3 DNA: TGTGCCACCAGTAGCGGGGGGGGCCCCTACAATGAGCAGTTCTTC. It specifies CATSSGGGPYNEQFF.

The chain links TRBV5-1 to TRBJ1-2; D may be TRBD1 (5 bases). Germline V CDR1 and CDR2: SGHRS, YFSETQ. With 5 bases removed from V and 6 bases from J, the gap between germline ends came to 17 bases. This CDR3 spans 14 amino acids. The CDR3 is CASSLVQGIDGYTF. The CDR3 DNA is TGCGCCAGCAGTTTAGTCCAGGGAATCGATGGCTACACCTTC.

The chain joins TRBV3-1 (or the pseudogene TRBV3-2) to TRBJ2-4, with D perhaps matching TRBD2 (5 bases). V lost 2 bases, J lost 1 base, and 12 bases lay in between. The CDR3 sequence is 16 residues long. The germline V gene encodes CDR1 LGHDT and CDR2 YNNKEL (reference sequence). CDR3 loop: CASSQFNSGAKNIQYF. Here the CDR3 DNA reads TGTGCCAGCAGCCAATTTAACTCGGGGGCCAAAAACATTCAGTACTTC.

The V gene is TRBV4-1, the J gene TRBJ1-2; D is ambiguous. This CDR3 is 14 amino acids long. From germline, CDR1 is MGHRA and CDR2 YSYEKL. With 4 bases removed from V and 8 bases from J, the gap between germline ends came to 17 bases. CDR3 DNA: TGCGCCAGCAGCCCTTTGCGGCGGGGTGAGGGCTACACCTTC. Translated: CASSPLRRGEGYTF.